Following are 28 T cell receptor beta chains from one sample sequenced in a study of cytomegalovirus exposure and HLA in healthy donors. TCRdb's copy holds only in-frame clones and misses some; the assay was immunoSEQ multiplex PCR. The sample carries over 200,000 clones, around nine tenths recorded once. Source material: PBMCs. These receptors all stem from a young woman in good health and CMV-seropositive.

This sequence joins TRBV15 and TRBJ2-7; TRBD1 is a possible D gene (6 bases). Germline V lookup: CDR1 LNHNV, CDR2 YYDKDF (reference sequence). The CDR3 length is 17 residues. Trimming took 9 bases from V and 4 from J, leaving 28 bases between them. This CDR3 is CATKAGEGSSFSYEQYF. The CDR3 DNA follows: TGTGCCACTAAGGCAGGGGAAGGTTCCTCCTTCAGTTACGAGCAGTACTTC.

V gene TRBV4-1 combines with J gene TRBJ2-7, with a weak D call TRBD2 (5 bases). Per germline, CDR1 MGHRA and CDR2 YSYEKL. The CDR3 runs 16 residues. Trimming pared 0 bases from V and 7 bases from J, leaving 19 bases between. Written as DNA, the CDR3 is TGCGCCAGCAGCCAAGAACCCCGCCCCGGGATATCGGAGCAGTACTTC. Amino acids: CASSQEPRPGISEQYF.

The chain has TRBV28 and TRBJ2-4; 9 bases map to TRBD2. The germline CDR1 and CDR2 sequences are MDHEN and SYDVKM. J gave up 0 bases and V 10 bases, and 16 bases lay outside the gene matches. The CDR3 has 18 residues. The CDR3 DNA sequence: TGTGCCACCCGCCCTGGGACGGTAGCGGGAGAAGCCAAAAACATTCAGTACTTC. Translated, it gives CATRPGTVAGEAKNIQYF.

The rearrangement uses TRBV28 and TRBJ2-5; D remains unclear. Between the trimmed V and J ends, which lost 1 base and 1 base, there was a span of 13 bases. Germline assignment: CDR1 MDHEN and CDR2 SYDVKM. The CDR3 sequence is 16 residues long. DNA of the CDR3: TGTGCCAGCAGTTTATCTGACTCACGTTCCCAAGAGACCCAGTACTTC. It specifies CASSLSDSRSQETQYF.

The chain has TRBV27 and TRBJ2-7; D is unclear. There are 15 residues in the CDR3. The V end was cut by 4 bases, the J end by 0 bases, with 13 bases between. Looked up from germline, CDR1 is MNHEY and CDR2 is SMNVEV (reference sequence). This CDR3 is CASSSPEASSYEQYF. CDR3 sequence (DNA): TGTGCCAGCAGTTCCCCCGAGGCATCCTCCTACGAGCAGTACTTC.

This CDR3 reads CASSIRGTDTQYF. As DNA, the CDR3 is TGTGCCAGTAGTATCAGGGGGACAGATACGCAGTATTTT. This rearrangement joins TRBV19 to TRBJ2-3, with TRBD1 matching over 7 bases. CDR3 size: 13 residues. Per germline, CDR1 LNHDA and CDR2 SQIVND (reference sequence). J gave up 3 bases and V 3 bases, and 0 bases lay outside the gene matches.

A note on this clone: Other DNA sequences from this sample encode an identical CDR3 as well. This rearrangement joins TRBV30 to TRBJ1-5; 7 bases agree with TRBD1. In germline, CDR1 is GTSNPN, CDR2 SVGIG (reference sequence). The CDR3 is 13 amino acids. V was clipped by 0 bases and J by 4 bases; unmatched bases: 0. The CDR3 DNA is TGTGCCTGGAGTGTACAGGGGAATCAGCCCCAGCATTTT. This codes for CAWSVQGNQPQHF.

The chain has TRBV5-1 and TRBJ2-1; possible D gene TRBD1, 5 bases. Per the germline V gene, CDR1 is SGHRS and CDR2 is YFSETQ. Trimming cost V 0 bases and J 0 bases, with 16 bases left between them. CDR3 length: 18 amino acids. The CDR3 DNA follows: TGCGCCAGCAGCTTGGGTTGGGGCGGCAAGAGCTCCTACAATGAGCAGTTCTTC. Translated: CASSLGWGGKSSYNEQFF.

The genes are TRBV11-2 and TRBJ2-7; 9 nucleotides line up with TRBD2. Germline V gene sequence: CDR1 SGHAT, CDR2 FQNNGV. V was clipped by 0 bases and J by 0 bases; unmatched bases: 6. The CDR3 contains 17 residues. Here the CDR3 DNA reads TGTGCCAGCAGCTTAGAGGGTCTAGCGGGACCCTCCTACGAGCAGTACTTC. It yields the protein CASSLEGLAGPSYEQYF.

The chain is built from TRBV14 and TRBJ1-1, with D possibly matching TRBD1 (6 bases). The CDR3 has 16 residues. The V gene's germline CDR1 is SGHDN and CDR2 FVKESK. The V end lost 1 base, the J end lost 1 base, and 13 bases lay between the germline ends. The CDR3 loop reads CASSQVGQGQNTEAFF. The DNA of the CDR3 is TGTGCCAGCAGCCAAGTCGGGCAGGGGCAGAACACTGAAGCTTTCTTT.

This chain uses TRBV2 with TRBJ1-3, with D possibly being TRBD1 (6 bases). V was trimmed by 6 bases and J by 3 bases, leaving 6 bases between them. The CDR3 spans 12 residues. CDR1 SNHLY and CDR2 FYNNEI come from the germline V gene. DNA for the CDR3: TGTGCCAGCAGGGACAGTGGAAACACCATATATTTT. Protein product: CASRDSGNTIYF.

The chain carries TRBV27 and TRBJ2-1, with 9 bases fitting TRBD2. In germline, CDR1 is MNHEY, CDR2 SMNVEV (reference sequence). The CDR3 is made up of 17 amino acids. V was pared by 2 bases and J by 9 bases, with 14 bases of the junction left unmatched. The DNA for the CDR3 is TGTGCCAGCAGTTTAATTCTGGCGGGAGGGCCTGTCTCTGAGCAGTTCTTC. Residues: CASSLILAGGPVSEQFF.

The chain has TRBV13 and TRBJ2-7, with 7 nucleotides matching TRBD1. J gave up 2 bases and V 5 bases, and 9 bases lay outside the gene matches. In germline, CDR1 is PRHDT, CDR2 FYEKMQ (reference sequence). CDR3 length: 15 residues. This CDR3 is CASSATTGDTYEQYF. Written as DNA, the CDR3 is TGTGCCAGCAGCGCAACCACAGGGGATACCTACGAGCAGTACTTC.

The chain is built from TRBV10-3 and TRBJ2-7; 8 nucleotides align to TRBD1. The CDR3 extends over 13 amino acids. CDR1 ENHRY and CDR2 SYGVKD come from the germline V gene. V gave up 0 bases and J gave up 12 bases; unmatched junction bases: 7. Here the CDR3 reads CAISESADRDGYF. The CDR3 coding sequence is TGTGCCATCAGTGAGTCCGCGGACAGGGACGGGTACTTC.

The genes are TRBV9 and TRBJ1-3, with 8 bases matching TRBD1. Germline V CDR1 and CDR2: SGDLS, YYNGEE. V dropped 2 bases and J dropped 2; count of bases not matched to a gene: 9. The CDR3 totals 17 residues. CDR3 protein: CASSVLLQGDPGNTIYF. In DNA form, the CDR3 reads TGTGCCAGCAGCGTCCTATTACAGGGGGACCCTGGAAACACCATATATTTT.

This chain uses TRBV30 with TRBJ2-2, with 9 bases matching TRBD1. The CDR3 is made up of 15 amino acids. Germline values: CDR1 GTSNPN, CDR2 SVGIG (reference sequence). V was pared by 6 bases and J by 0 bases, with 5 bases of the junction left unmatched. The CDR3 region is CACFTGGPNTGELFF. The CDR3 nucleotides are TGTGCCTGTTTTACAGGGGGCCCGAACACCGGGGAGCTGTTTTTT. The full variable domain, with the rest looked up from reference TRBV30 and TRBJ2-2, is SQTIHQWPATLVQPVGSPLSLECTVEGTSNPNLYWYRQAAGRGLQLLFYSVGIGQISSEVPQNLSASRPQDRQFILSSKKLLLSDSGFYLCACFTGGPNTGELFFGEGSRLTVL.

This clone was seen a handful of times. The rearrangement uses TRBV30 and TRBJ2-5; tentative D call: TRBD1 (6 bases). The CDR3 is made up of 13 amino acids. Germline-derived CDR1 and CDR2 are GTSNPN and SVGIG (reference sequence). V was clipped by 2 bases and J by 2 bases, with 9 bases between them. CDR3 DNA sequence: TGTGCCTGGAGTAGAGACAGGCAAGAGACCCAGTACTTC. It specifies CAWSRDRQETQYF.

Concerning this clone itself: At the DNA level, this CDR3 is encoded by other sequences in the same sample as well. CDR3 in DNA: TGTGCCAGTAGTCCAGGAGGCTACGAGCAGTACTTC. Translation gives CASSPGGYEQYF. The gene calls are TRBV19 and TRBJ2-7, with D perhaps matching TRBD2 (5 bases). The CDR3 extends over 12 amino acids. Trimming cost V 5 bases and J 3 bases, with 8 bases left between them. Germline CDR1 reads LNHDA; CDR2 reads SQIVND (reference sequence).

The sample holds one count of this clone. One junction end disagrees with the germline gene, perhaps due to a read error. The chain links TRBV7-7 to TRBJ1-1; unclear D gene. Germline V CDR1 and CDR2: SSHAT, FNYEAQ (reference sequence). This CDR3 region has 15 residues. DNA of the CDR3: TGTGCTAGCAGCTTACTGCCACGGGGGAACACTGAAGCTTTCTTT. Protein sequence: CASSLLPRGNTEAFF.

J is TRBJ2-7 and V is TRBV7-6, with D perhaps matching TRBD2 (6 bases). The CDR3 is 16 residues long. Trimming took off 5 bases at V and 3 bases at J, with 20 bases between the two ends. Germline CDR1 is SGHVS and CDR2 is FNYEAQ. The CDR3, as DNA: TGTGCCAGCAGCCCCTGGCCGCGGGGAGTAAACTACGAGCAGTACTTC. Protein sequence: CASSPWPRGVNYEQYF.

The chain couples TRBV12-1 to TRBJ2-7; the table's D call, TRBD2, was not checked against the DNA. TRBV12-1 is assigned pseudogene status. CDR3 length: 17 residues. The CDR3 protein is CASSFHGLAGCSYEQYF. In DNA form, the CDR3 reads TGTGCCAGCAGCTTTCACGGCCTAGCGGGGTGTTCCTACGAGCAGTACTTC.

This sequence joins TRBV15 and TRBJ2-7, with TRBD2 identical over 8 bases. The ends lost 5 bases at V and 7 bases at J; junction bases unmatched: 7. The germline V gene has CDR1 LNHNV and CDR2 YYDKDF (reference sequence). The CDR3 totals 13 residues. CDR3 DNA sequence: TGTGCCACCAGCCCTAGCGGGTTCCGGGAGCAGTACTTC. Translation gives CATSPSGFREQYF.

The rearrangement uses TRBV28 and TRBJ1-5; TRBD1 agrees at 7 bases. This CDR3 has 16 residues. The V gene's germline CDR1 is MDHEN and CDR2 SYDVKM. V shed 2 bases and J 9 bases; nucleotides not matched to a gene: 13. DNA for the CDR3: TGTGCCAGCAGTTTACGAAGGGGGCTACTGGTTGGGCCCCAGCATTTT. It yields the protein CASSLRRGLLVGPQHF.

V usage is TRBV5-1 and J usage is TRBJ1-4; D call uncertain. The CDR3 has 13 amino acids. Germline V gene sequence: CDR1 SGHRS, CDR2 YFSETQ. V gave up 4 bases and J gave up 1 base, with 5 bases separating them. The CDR3 DNA follows: TGCGCCAGCAGCGAGGGAACTAATGAAAAACTGTTTTTT. It is translated as CASSEGTNEKLFF. Combining the CDR3 with reference TRBV5-1 and TRBJ1-4 gives the whole variable domain KAGVTQTPRYLIKTRGQQVTLSCSPISGHRSVSWYQQTPGQGLQFLFEYFSETQRNKGNFPGRFSGRQFSNSRSEMNVSTLELGDSALYLCASSEGTNEKLFFGSGTQLSVL.

V and J are TRBV28 and TRBJ2-5; no clear D gene. The ends were cut back, 6 bases at V and 2 bases at J, with 13 bases in the middle. Germline assignment: CDR1 MDHEN and CDR2 SYDVKM. The CDR3 has 14 amino acids. CDR3 sequence (DNA): TGTGCCAGCAGCCGCATACGGGTTCAAGAGACCCAGTACTTC. It yields the protein CASSRIRVQETQYF. Full variable domain (missing parts from reference TRBV28 and TRBJ2-5): DVKVTQSSRYLVKRTGEKVFLECVQDMDHENMFWYRQDPGLGLRLIYFSYDVKMKEKGDIPEGYSVSREKKERFSLILESASTNQTSMYLCASSRIRVQETQYFGPGTRLLVL.

The chain has TRBV7-9 and TRBJ2-1, with 14 bases identical to TRBD2. Trimming removed 5 bases from V and 7 bases from J; junction bases left unmatched: 4. The CDR3 extends over 15 amino acids. CDR1 SEHNR and CDR2 FQNEAQ come from the germline V gene (reference sequence). The chain's CDR3 is CASSGTSGRPNEQFF. As DNA, the CDR3 is TGTGCCAGCAGCGGGACTAGCGGGAGACCGAATGAGCAGTTCTTC. Full variable domain (outside the CDR3, taken from reference TRBV7-9 and TRBJ2-1): DTGVSQNPRHKITKRGQNVTFRCDPISEHNRLYWYRQTLGQGPEFLTYFQNEAQLEKSRLLSDRFSAERPKGSFSTLEIQRTEQGDSAMYLCASSGTSGRPNEQFFGPGTRLTVL.

This clone was observed a handful of times. The chain recombines TRBV5-6 with TRBJ2-7, with 9 bases fitting TRBD1. CDR3 length: 15 amino acids. The V gene end was trimmed by 5 bases and the J gene end by 2 bases; junction bases not matched to a gene: 8. In germline, CDR1 is SGHDT, CDR2 YYEEEE. CDR3: CASSLTGTGTYEQYF. CDR3 sequence (DNA): TGTGCCAGCAGTTTAACCGGGACAGGGACCTACGAGCAGTACTTC.

This clone was observed a few times. The chain recombines TRBV28 with TRBJ2-1; 14 nucleotides align to TRBD2. The V segment lost 8 bases and the J segment 1 base; nucleotides outside the gene matches: 1. The CDR3 runs to 15 residues. The V gene's germline CDR1 is MDHEN and CDR2 SYDVKM. The CDR3 sequence: CASGTSGGSYNEQFF. In DNA, the CDR3 is TGTGCCAGCGGGACTAGCGGGGGATCCTACAATGAGCAGTTCTTC.